The 20 T cell receptor beta chains in this list originate from one sample, sequenced in a study of T cell responses to AZD1222 COVID-19 vaccine (dated by TCRdb to the early 2020s). The time point label, as the study defines it: baseline before first vaccination. Sample treatment or condition, as interpreted from the label and publication: meningococcal conjugate vaccine given as trial control. Libraries were made using the immunoSEQ multiplex PCR assay. TCRdb provides this immuneACCESS table in a form limited to in-frame rearrangements. Some clones are lacking; in checked studies, under half of them reflect an unresolved V gene, and why the rest are absent is not known. For this sample there are about 150,000 clones; approximately 87% appear just once. The ten largest account for 5.5% to 6% of the sample. The specimen was peripheral blood, collected on day 0 of MenACWY control vaccination. These receptors all stem from an adult in good health.

The chain uses TRBV6-5 and TRBJ2-7; 7 bases match TRBD1. Germline CDR1 and CDR2: MNHEY and SVGAGI. Losses at the gene ends were 7 bases for V and 0 bases for J; bases not matched to a gene: 3. The length of the CDR3 is 13 residues. In nucleotides, the CDR3 is TGTGCCAGCAACGACAGGGCCTCCTACGAGCAGTACTTC. This translates into CASNDRASYEQYF.

This rearrangement joins TRBV7-3 to TRBJ2-3; 7 bases agree with TRBD2. Unmatched junction bases numbered 7, after V lost 2 bases and J lost 5 bases. Germline V gene data show CDR1 as SGHTA and CDR2 as FQGTGA. There are 15 residues in the CDR3. Written as DNA, the CDR3 is TGTGCCAGCAGCTTAGGGGCGGGAGCTGGAGATACGCAGTATTTT. Encoded protein: CASSLGAGAGDTQYF.

Details on this clone: The junction departs from germline at one end; a sequencing error may be responsible. V and J are TRBV5-1 and TRBJ1-6; weak D call: TRBD1 (6 bases). CDR3 length equals 13 residues. Germline V gives CDR1 SGHRS, CDR2 YFSETQ. Here the CDR3 reads CASRQDRYSPLHF. CDR3 nucleotide sequence: TGCGCCAGCAGACAAGACAGGTATTCGCCCCTCCACTTT.

This clone was observed a single time. The chain recombines TRBV5-4 with TRBJ2-4; D unclear. Between the trimmed V and J ends, which lost 4 bases and 8 bases, there was a span of 13 bases. The V gene's germline CDR1 is SGHNT and CDR2 YYREEE (reference sequence). The CDR3 is 13 residues long. The CDR3 sequence: CASSGRTEDIQYF. DNA of the CDR3: TGTGCCAGCAGCGGCAGGACCGAGGACATTCAGTACTTC. The full variable domain, completed using reference TRBV5-4 and TRBJ2-4, is ETGVTQSPTHLIKTRGQQVTLRCSSQSGHNTVSWYQQALGQGPQFIFQYYREEENGRGNFPPRFSGLQFPNYSSELNVNALELDDSALYLCASSGRTEDIQYFGAGTRLSVL.

The chain carries TRBV28 and TRBJ1-5; D unclear. Germline V gene data show CDR1 as MDHEN and CDR2 as SYDVKM. CDR3 size: 14 residues. The ends were cut back, 5 bases at V and 6 bases at J, with 14 bases in the middle. As DNA, the CDR3 is TGTGCCAGCAGTCCCCCCCCCGGCAGTCAGCCCCAGCATTTT. Its translation is CASSPPPGSQPQHF.

The V and J genes are TRBV11-2 and TRBJ1-6, with TRBD1 as a possible D gene (5 bases). The germline CDR1 and CDR2 sequences are SGHAT and FQNNGV. V was shortened by 5 bases and J by 10 bases, with 9 bases between the two germline ends. The CDR3 is 12 residues long. The CDR3 region is CASSQGDSPLHF. CDR3 nucleotide sequence: TGTGCCAGCAGCCAAGGGGACTCACCCCTCCACTTT.

The genes are TRBV24-1 and TRBJ1-6; D gene ambiguous. V dropped 12 bases and J dropped 4 bases, with 9 bases sitting between them. The CDR3 is made up of 12 amino acids. Germline V gives CDR1 KGHDR, CDR2 SFDVKD. The CDR3 region is CAAAGYNSPLHF. CDR3 bases: TGTGCCGCCGCCGGATATAATTCACCCCTCCACTTT.

The table lists this clone with a few counts. The chain links TRBV11-2 to TRBJ2-4; 7 bases align to TRBD2. Germline CDR1 is SGHAT and CDR2 is FQNNGV. The V segment lost 1 base and the J segment 8 bases; nucleotides outside the gene matches: 8. The CDR3 covers 15 residues. The CDR3 sequence: CASSLGRLARDIQYF. The CDR3, as DNA: TGTGCCAGCAGCTTAGGACGACTAGCCCGGGACATTCAGTACTTC.

This chain links TRBV5-4 with TRBJ2-5; 11 bases match TRBD2. The CDR3 has 16 amino acids. V was pared by 4 bases and J by 4 bases, with 9 bases of the junction left unmatched. Germline CDR1 and CDR2: SGHNT and YYREEE (reference sequence). The chain's CDR3 is CASSPSLGLAGETQYF. For the CDR3, the DNA is TGTGCCAGCAGCCCCTCCCTCGGACTAGCGGGAGAGACCCAGTACTTC.

The V and J genes are TRBV15 and TRBJ2-4; a possible D gene is TRBD2 (6 bases). This CDR3 is 14 amino acids long. V lost 4 bases and J lost 3, with 10 bases in between. The germline V gene encodes CDR1 LNHNV and CDR2 YYDKDF (reference sequence). The CDR3 coding sequence is TGTGCCACCAGCAACGGGGGAGGCAAAAACATTCAGTACTTC. It is translated as CATSNGGGKNIQYF.

This clone was recorded a few times. The chain couples TRBV5-6 to TRBJ2-7; the D gene is possibly TRBD1 (5 bases). The V end was cut by 1 base, the J end by 3 bases, with 17 bases between. The CDR3 consists of 16 residues. Germline CDR1 and CDR2: SGHDT and YYEEEE. The CDR3 nucleotides are TGTGCCAGCAGCTTGTTGGGTCAGGGATCGGTCTACGAGCAGTACTTC. It specifies CASSLLGQGSVYEQYF.

The chain has TRBV29-1 and TRBJ1-3, with D tentatively TRBD1 (5 bases). The CDR3 runs 15 residues. The germline gives CDR1 SQVTM, CDR2 ANQGSEA. Trimming took off 6 bases at V and 0 bases at J, with 15 bases between the two ends. Written as DNA, the CDR3 is TGCAGCGTAGGGGAGGGACCCCCCTCTGGAAACACCATATATTTT. Encoded protein: CSVGEGPPSGNTIYF.

The chain uses TRBV2 and TRBJ2-1; TRBD2 aligns across 7 bases. This CDR3 is 15 amino acids long. Looked up from germline, CDR1 is SNHLY and CDR2 is FYNNEI. After removal of 3 bases from V and 2 bases from J, the junction contained 4 bases not matched to a gene. CDR3 in amino acids: CASSEWLAAYNEQFF. DNA of the CDR3: TGTGCCAGCAGTGAGTGGCTAGCGGCCTACAATGAGCAGTTCTTC.

The table lists this clone with a count of one. The chain has TRBV5-4 and TRBJ2-5; TRBD1 or TRBD2 may be the D gene (6 bases each). Germline CDR1 is SGHNT and CDR2 is YYREEE (reference sequence). This CDR3 has 16 residues. V was clipped by 3 bases and J by 0 bases, with 15 bases between them. CDR3 sequence: CASSYHRGADQETQYF. The CDR3 DNA sequence: TGTGCCAGCAGCTACCATAGGGGGGCCGACCAAGAGACCCAGTACTTC.

The chain joins TRBV19 to TRBJ2-2; 7 bases align to TRBD1. Germline-derived CDR1 and CDR2 are LNHDA and SQIVND (reference sequence). This CDR3 has 15 amino acids. J gave up 5 bases and V 4 bases, and 7 bases lay outside the gene matches. The CDR3 coding sequence is TGTGCCAGTAGTACGACAGGGAGTTGGACCGGGGAGCTGTTTTTT. This codes for CASSTTGSWTGELFF.

This chain uses TRBV15 with TRBJ2-7, with 7 bases lining up with TRBD1. Trimming cost V 2 bases and J 6 bases; bases outside gene matches: 1. CDR1 and CDR2 (germline): LNHNV, YYDKDF (reference sequence). The CDR3 sequence is 12 residues long. The CDR3 protein is CATSRSGGEQYF. The DNA of the CDR3 is TGTGCCACCAGCAGATCAGGGGGCGAGCAGTACTTC.

This clone was seen a single time. The chain joins TRBV29-1 to TRBJ1-3; D ambiguous. The CDR3 is 14 amino acids. Between the trimmed V and J ends, which lost 4 bases and 0 bases, there was a span of 10 bases. Germline V gene lookup returns CDR1 SQVTM and CDR2 ANQGSEA. The CDR3 sequence: CSVGAGPSGNTIYF. CDR3 sequence (DNA): TGCAGCGTTGGGGCAGGTCCCTCTGGAAACACCATATATTTT.

The V and J genes are TRBV7-2 and TRBJ2-7; 7 bases are a match to TRBD2. Germline lookup yields CDR1 SGHTA and CDR2 FQGNSA. The CDR3 has 18 amino acids. Trimming cost V 0 bases and J 1 base; bases outside gene matches: 12. CDR3: CASSLAGGAGVRSYEQYF. CDR3 in DNA: TGTGCCAGCAGCTTAGCGGGAGGGGCGGGAGTTCGGTCCTACGAGCAGTACTTC.

A single count supports this clone. The chain is built from TRBV27 and TRBJ2-5; D is perhaps TRBD2 (6 bases). This CDR3 comprises 14 residues. Trimming removed 5 bases from V and 4 bases from J, with 14 bases in between. Germline CDR1 is MNHEY and CDR2 is SMNVEV (reference sequence). CDR3 region: CASSQGGVRETQYF. The CDR3 region has the DNA TGTGCCAGCAGTCAGGGCGGGGTACGAGAGACCCAGTACTTC.

The rearrangement links TRBV30 to TRBJ2-3; 8 bases line up with TRBD2. This CDR3 is 14 amino acids long. CDR1 and CDR2 (germline): GTSNPN, SVGIG (reference sequence). Trimming cost V 3 bases and J 6 bases; bases outside gene matches: 8. In DNA, the CDR3 is TGTGCCTGGAGGGGACTAGGGCCTGCGGATACGCAGTATTTT. Residues: CAWRGLGPADTQYF.